Here is one T cell receptor (beta chain) with its context. Its antigen is unknown. PCR amplification relied on 60 Vbeta primers (plus 13 Jbeta primers). Assay used: immunoSEQ multiplex PCR; TCRdb lists only in-frame clones, some missing. The sample holds about 130,000 clones, approximately 80% seen once. The data were taken from a study of cytomegalovirus exposure and HLA in healthy donors. This CDR3 contains 13 residues. The ends were cut back, 6 bases at V and 10 bases at J, with 13 bases in the middle. The germline V gene encodes CDR1 LNHDA and CDR2 SQIVND (reference sequence). Overall study results and limits: In a later analysis, at a false discovery rate of 0.05, 16,951 TCR beta sequences were associated with HLA alleles.

Sequences were obtained from PBMCs. This receptor was identified in a man between 18 and 35 years old in good health and CMV-seronegative. The chain uses TRBV19 and TRBJ1-6, with D perhaps TRBD1 (6 bases). The CDR3 nucleotides are TGTGCCAGTAGGGACGCAGGGGAATCACCCCTCCACTTT. Amino acids: CASRDAGESPLHF.